The next 26 T cell receptor beta chains were all read from a single sample in a study of blood T cell repertoires in COVID-19. Some clones are missing from TCRdb's copy, which holds only in-frame ones; the method was immunoSEQ multiplex PCR. Of more than 150,000 clones detected, roughly 80% appear once; the ten largest clones hold around 10%. The sequenced sample consisted of PBMCs or T cells enriched from blood (not recorded which). The receptors derive from a man aged 50-60 years who had recovered from COVID-19.

The V and J genes are TRBV5-1 and TRBJ2-3; maybe TRBD2 (5 bases). Looked up from germline, CDR1 is SGHRS and CDR2 is YFSETQ. This CDR3 region has 15 residues. V was clipped by 4 bases and J by 1 base, with 13 bases between them. The CDR3 spells CASSPPSGGTDTQYF. CDR3 nucleotides: TGCGCCAGCAGCCCGCCCAGCGGAGGCACAGATACGCAGTATTTT.

V and J are TRBV27 and TRBJ2-1; no definite D call. The germline V and J ends were trimmed by 5 bases and 8 bases, with 13 bases remaining between them. Germline CDR1 and CDR2: MNHEY and SMNVEV (reference sequence). This CDR3 spans 13 amino acids. CDR3 DNA sequence: TGTGCCAGCAGTCCCTACGCCGGAGATGAGCAGTTCTTC. Translation: CASSPYAGDEQFF.

The chain uses TRBV10-3 and TRBJ1-4; TRBD1 agrees at 12 bases. V gave up 3 bases and J gave up 7 bases; unmatched junction bases: 9. The CDR3 loop spans 17 amino acids. Germline V gene lookup returns CDR1 ENHRY and CDR2 SYGVKD. The CDR3 region has the DNA TGTGCCATCAGTGATCTGGGACAGGGGGCGACTGGTGAAAAACTGTTTTTT. Translating it yields CAISDLGQGATGEKLFF.

The gene calls are TRBV24-1 and TRBJ2-1; TRBD2 matches 8 bases. With 2 bases clipped from V and 0 bases from J, the junction kept 5 bases outside the gene matches. Germline CDR1 and CDR2: KGHDR and SFDVKD. There are 17 residues in the CDR3. In DNA form, the CDR3 reads TGTGCCACCAGTGATTCCTCCGGGACTAGCTCCTACAATGAGCAGTTCTTC. Residues: CATSDSSGTSSYNEQFF.

The chain couples TRBV6-5 to TRBJ2-4; 7 bases map to TRBD1. V lost 2 bases and J lost 8; bases outside the gene matches: 3. The CDR3 spans 13 residues. Germline CDR1 MNHEY, CDR2 SVGAGI. The CDR3 bases are TGTGCCAGCAGTTACACCGACAGGGACATTCAGTACTTC. Translated: CASSYTDRDIQYF.

The chain links TRBV20-1 to TRBJ2-1; weak D call: TRBD1 (5 bases). CDR1 is DFQATT and CDR2 is SNEGSKA in the germline V gene (reference sequence). V dropped 3 bases and J dropped 6 bases, with 15 bases sitting between them. The CDR3 consists of 14 residues. The chain's CDR3 is CSASRRERGNEQFF. DNA of the CDR3: TGCAGTGCTAGTCGCAGGGAAAGGGGCAATGAGCAGTTCTTC.

This rearrangement joins TRBV11-2 to TRBJ1-6, with 8 bases that match TRBD1. Germline CDR1 is SGHAT and CDR2 is FQNNGV. The CDR3 consists of 15 residues. The trim removed 5 bases at V and 6 bases at J, leaving 6 bases unmatched. CDR3 region: CASSTQTGANSPLHF. In DNA, the CDR3 is TGTGCCAGCAGCACTCAGACAGGGGCTAATTCACCCCTCCACTTT.

This clone turned up a few times. The V call is TRBV28, the J call TRBJ1-2; TRBD1 matches at 12 bases. Trimming at V came to 8 bases and at J to 10 bases, leaving 5 bases not matched to a gene. Germline V gene sequence: CDR1 MDHEN, CDR2 SYDVKM. CDR3 length: 12 amino acids. This CDR3 reads CASGQGQGAYTF. CDR3 sequence (DNA): TGTGCCAGCGGACAGGGACAGGGGGCCTACACCTTC.

The CDR3 DNA reads as TGTGCCATCAGTGAGTCTACACAGAACACCGGGGAGCTGTTTTTT. Translating it yields CAISESTQNTGELFF. The chain recombines TRBV10-3 with TRBJ2-2; D is unclear. Trimming removed 0 bases at V and 1 base at J, with 6 bases between. The germline gives CDR1 ENHRY, CDR2 SYGVKD. CDR3 length equals 15 residues.

J is TRBJ2-7 and V is TRBV7-3, with a weak D call TRBD2 (6 bases). V was shortened by 5 bases and J by 6 bases, with 20 bases between the two germline ends. Per germline, CDR1 SGHTA and CDR2 FQGTGA. CDR3 length: 15 residues. CDR3 nucleotides: TGTGCCAGCAGCCCCGGGATACAGGAGGGAGCCGAGCAGTACTTC. It specifies CASSPGIQEGAEQYF. The full variable domain, rest sourced from reference TRBV7-3 and TRBJ2-7, is GAGVSQTPSNKVTEKGKYVELRCDPISGHTALYWYRQSLGQGPEFLIYFQGTGAADDSGLPNDRFFAVRPEGSVSTLKIQRTERGDSAVYLCASSPGIQEGAEQYFGPGTRLTVT.

Notes on this clone: Sequence at one end of the junction differs from germline and may be a read error. Other DNA sequences in this specimen translate into the identical CDR3. The V gene is TRBV6-5, the J gene TRBJ2-7, with D perhaps matching TRBD1 (5 bases). The CDR3 is made up of 15 amino acids. CDR1 and CDR2 from the germline V gene are MNHEY and SVGAGI. CDR3 nucleotide sequence: TGTGCCAGCAGTTACAGGGGCGGCAGCTCCTACGAACAGTACTTC. It yields the protein CASSYRGGSSYEQYF.

This chain links TRBV7-3 with TRBJ2-5, with 10 nucleotides matching TRBD2. V was pared by 5 bases and J by 4 bases, with 7 bases of the junction left unmatched. CDR3 length: 15 residues. Germline V lookup: CDR1 SGHTA, CDR2 FQGTGA. The CDR3 here is CASSRSGGAGETQYF. The CDR3 DNA reads as TGTGCCAGCAGCCGGAGCGGGGGGGCAGGAGAGACCCAGTACTTC.

DNA of the CDR3: TGTGCCAGCAGCTCGGCAGGGGTAGAGGTCTCTGGGGCCAACGTCCTGACTTTC. Translated, it gives CASSSAGVEVSGANVLTF. The V call is TRBV28, the J call TRBJ2-6; possible D gene TRBD1, 6 bases. This CDR3 comprises 18 residues. The V and J ends lost 6 bases and 0 bases respectively, with 18 bases between them. The germline CDR1 and CDR2 sequences are MDHEN and SYDVKM.

V gene TRBV3-1 (or the pseudogene TRBV3-2) combines with J gene TRBJ1-2; no clear D gene. This CDR3 spans 15 amino acids. Trimming stripped 0 bases from V and 4 bases from J, with 12 bases between. Germline V gives CDR1 LGHDT, CDR2 YNNKEL (reference sequence). CDR3 sequence (DNA): TGTGCCAGCAGCCAAGACGAGGGTTTTAGCTATGGCTACACCTTC. Its protein is CASSQDEGFSYGYTF.

The V and J genes are TRBV14 and TRBJ1-6; D not certain. The CDR3 is 14 amino acids. CDR1 and CDR2 from the germline V gene are SGHDN and FVKESK. V was shortened by 1 base and J by 9 bases, with 10 bases between the two germline ends. CDR3 bases: TGTGCCAGCAGCCAAGCTCGTCTAGCTTCACCCCTCCACTTT. This sequence encodes CASSQARLASPLHF. Looking up the rest from reference TRBV14 and TRBJ1-6 gives the full variable domain: EAGVTQFPSHSVIEKGQTVTLRCDPISGHDNLYWYRRVMGKEIKFLLHFVKESKQDESGMPNNRFLAERTGGTYSTLKVQPAELEDSGVYFCASSQARLASPLHFGNGTRLTVT.

This rearrangement joins TRBV4-2 to TRBJ1-6, with D tentatively TRBD1 (6 bases). The V end was cut by 3 bases, the J end by 0 bases, with 15 bases between. In germline, CDR1 is LGHNA, CDR2 YNFKEQ. The CDR3 totals 18 residues. CDR3 in amino acids: CASSQDRQRSSYNSPLHF. As DNA, the CDR3 is TGTGCCAGCAGCCAGGACAGACAAAGGAGCTCCTATAATTCACCCCTCCACTTT.

The V call is TRBV5-1, the J call TRBJ2-7; D possibly corresponds to TRBD1 (6 bases). This CDR3 is built from 15 residues. Trimming left V 3 bases short and J 2 bases short, with 15 bases between. The germline V gene encodes CDR1 SGHRS and CDR2 YFSETQ. The CDR3 DNA sequence: TGCGCCAGCAGCTGGGGGCGAGGGGAGACCTACGAGCAGTACTTC. Its translation: CASSWGRGETYEQYF.

The J gene is TRBJ2-7, the V gene TRBV9, with 8 bases matching TRBD2. The CDR3 totals 14 residues. J lost 6 bases, V lost 1 base, and 6 bases had no gene match. Germline V gives CDR1 SGDLS, CDR2 YYNGEE. As DNA, the CDR3 is TGTGCCAGCAGCGTAACTAGCGGTCCGAGCGAGCAGTACTTC. As protein: CASSVTSGPSEQYF.

In its sample, this clone was seen once. V and J are TRBV5-6 and TRBJ2-7; 9 positions match TRBD2. The germline CDR1 and CDR2 sequences are SGHDT and YYEEEE. The CDR3 sequence is 18 residues long. V was pared by 3 bases and J by 1 base, with 14 bases of the junction left unmatched. The chain's CDR3 is CASSSLGSGGYNSYEQYF. In DNA form, the CDR3 reads TGTGCCAGCAGCTCCCTGGGGAGCGGGGGGTATAATTCCTACGAGCAGTACTTC.

The genes are TRBV7-3 and TRBJ2-3; TRBD2 matches at 11 bases. This CDR3 contains 15 residues. The J segment lost 4 bases and the V segment lost 6 bases, leaving 6 bases of the junction unmatched. The V gene's germline CDR1 is SGHTA and CDR2 FQGTGA. The CDR3 spells CASRNSGRAADTQYF. The CDR3 DNA follows: TGTGCCAGCAGAAATAGCGGGAGGGCGGCAGATACGCAGTATTTT.

The chain uses TRBV5-6 and TRBJ1-5; D is ambiguous. This CDR3 is 12 amino acids long. Germline V lookup: CDR1 SGHDT, CDR2 YYEEEE. Trimming pared 4 bases from V and 9 bases from J, leaving 11 bases between. CDR3 sequence reads: CASSRPRSPQHF. The CDR3 DNA is TGTGCCAGCAGCCGGCCTAGGTCGCCCCAGCATTTT.

The chain recombines TRBV5-1 with TRBJ1-2; no firm D call. Germline V gene sequence: CDR1 SGHRS, CDR2 YFSETQ. V lost 0 bases and J 0 bases, leaving 6 bases between the germline ends. The CDR3 runs 14 residues. In nucleotides, the CDR3 is TGCGCCAGCAGCTTGGACACCTCTAACTATGGCTACACCTTC. Translated, it gives CASSLDTSNYGYTF.

This clone was recorded a few times. The chain joins TRBV28 to TRBJ1-5; no reliable D call. Germline V gives CDR1 MDHEN, CDR2 SYDVKM. The CDR3 contains 12 residues. Between the trimmed V and J ends, which lost 10 bases and 3 bases, there was a span of 10 bases. The CDR3 region has the DNA TGTGCCACCCGGTCGCTCAATCAGCCCCAGCATTTT. The encoded protein is CATRSLNQPQHF.

This clone was detected a few times. This sequence joins TRBV28 and TRBJ2-2; D possibly corresponds to TRBD2 (6 bases). The CDR3 totals 17 residues. Per germline, CDR1 MDHEN and CDR2 SYDVKM. The V end lost 5 bases, the J end lost 3 bases, and 19 bases lay between the germline ends. This chain's CDR3 is CASSPFSGLLYTGELFF. The CDR3 nucleotides are TGTGCCAGCAGTCCTTTTAGCGGCCTTTTGTACACCGGGGAGCTGTTTTTT.

This clone was picked up a small number of times. The J gene is TRBJ2-2, the V gene TRBV2; 11 bases line up with TRBD2. This CDR3 comprises 17 residues. The ends lost 3 bases at V and 7 bases at J; junction bases unmatched: 10. Germline V lookup: CDR1 SNHLY, CDR2 FYNNEI. CDR3 region: CASSEASGGRNGGELFF. CDR3 nucleotide sequence: TGTGCCAGCAGTGAGGCTAGCGGGGGGCGTAATGGCGGGGAGCTGTTTTTT. The entire variable domain, with the rest obtained from reference TRBV2 and TRBJ2-2, is as follows: EPEVTQTPSHQVTQMGQEVILRCVPISNHLYFYWYRQILGQKVEFLVSFYNNEISEKSEIFDDQFSVERPDGSNFTLKIRSTKLEDSAMYFCASSEASGGRNGGELFFGEGSRLTVL.

The V call is TRBV5-1, the J call TRBJ2-4, with 10 bases fitting TRBD2. Unmatched junction bases numbered 11, after V lost 2 bases and J lost 0 bases. Germline values: CDR1 SGHRS, CDR2 YFSETQ. This CDR3 has 19 amino acids. CDR3: CASSLTTFASGGAKNIQYF. The CDR3 nucleotides are TGCGCCAGCAGCTTAACCACTTTCGCTAGCGGGGGAGCCAAAAACATTCAGTACTTC.